Listed here are 17 T cell receptor beta chains from one sample, sequenced in a study of blood T cell repertoires in COVID-19. The data were produced by immunoSEQ multiplex PCR, yet TCRdb's version contains in-frame clones alone and is incomplete. The table lists about 260,000 clones, roughly 86% of them singletons. The sample taken for sequencing was PBMCs or T cells enriched from blood (not recorded which). These receptors were obtained from a woman in her fifties or sixties who had recovered from COVID-19.

This chain joins TRBV24-1 and TRBJ1-5, with no clear D. The CDR3 length is 13 residues. CDR1 KGHDR and CDR2 SFDVKD come from the germline V gene. Trimming stripped 7 bases from V and 2 bases from J, with 8 bases between. This CDR3 reads CATSRAGNQPQHF. The CDR3 DNA follows: TGTGCCACCAGCCGCGCGGGCAATCAGCCCCAGCATTTT.

This chain links TRBV16 with TRBJ1-3, with D uncertain. Germline V gene sequence: CDR1 KGHSY, CDR2 FQNENV. The CDR3 loop spans 17 amino acids. Trimming stripped 0 bases from V and 0 bases from J, with 12 bases between. CDR3 sequence reads: CASSQSHSTISGNTIYF. The CDR3 nucleotides read TGTGCCAGCAGCCAATCCCACAGCACAATCTCTGGAAACACCATATATTTT.

The chain carries TRBV7-2 and TRBJ1-2; D gene uncertain. The germline CDR1 and CDR2 sequences are SGHTA and FQGNSA. Trimming stripped 2 bases from V and 8 bases from J, with 12 bases between. The CDR3 length is 13 residues. This CDR3 reads CASSLRDARGYTF. CDR3 coding DNA: TGTGCCAGCAGCTTACGAGATGCCCGCGGCTACACCTTC.

This clone has a single count. The chain joins TRBV13 to TRBJ2-1, with D possibly TRBD2 on 6 matching bases. The CDR3 covers 15 residues. V was cut by 2 bases and J by 10 bases, with 18 bases left in between. Germline assignment: CDR1 PRHDT and CDR2 FYEKMQ (reference sequence). Written as DNA, the CDR3 is TGTGCCAGCAGCTTACTTAGGACTACCTTTGGAGAGCAGTTCTTC. Amino acids: CASSLLRTTFGEQFF.

The chain uses TRBV19 and TRBJ1-2; 9 bases are a match to TRBD1. The J segment lost 8 bases and the V segment lost 10 bases, leaving 11 bases of the junction unmatched. This CDR3 has 13 amino acids. Germline V CDR1 and CDR2: LNHDA, SQIVND (reference sequence). The CDR3 region has the DNA TGTGCCACCCATAAACAGGGGGCGCGGGGCTACACCTTC. Translating gives CATHKQGARGYTF. The full variable domain, rest sourced from reference TRBV19 and TRBJ1-2, is DGGITQSPKYLFRKEGQNVTLSCEQNLNHDAMYWYRQDPGQGLRLIYYSQIVNDFQKGDIAEGYSVSREKKESFPLTVTSAQKNPTAFYLCATHKQGARGYTFGSGTRLTVV.

The chain carries TRBV20-1 and TRBJ1-4; no definite D call. The germline V and J ends were trimmed by 3 bases and 8 bases, with 10 bases remaining between them. This CDR3 contains 12 residues. Germline CDR1 and CDR2: DFQATT and SNEGSKA (reference sequence). The CDR3 DNA reads as TGCAGTGCTAGTTCCGGGGTGGAAAAACTGTTTTTT. Residues: CSASSGVEKLFF.

The chain is built from TRBV6-2 or TRBV6-3 and TRBJ2-1; 11 positions match TRBD2. The V and J ends lost 5 bases and 7 bases, in that order; junction bases with no gene match: 10. Germline lookup yields CDR1 MNHEY and CDR2 SVGEGT. This CDR3 has 16 amino acids. The CDR3 DNA follows: TGTGCCAGCAGTAAAGCGACTAGCGGGATGAAGAATGAGCAGTTCTTC. It yields the protein CASSKATSGMKNEQFF.

The DNA of the CDR3 is TGTGCCAGCAGTTACTCGAAGCTAGCGGGAGGATACGAGCAGTACTTC. Its protein is CASSYSKLAGGYEQYF. The chain uses TRBV6-2 or TRBV6-3 and TRBJ2-7, with TRBD2 matching over 11 bases. Germline CDR1 and CDR2: MNHEY and SVGEGT. This CDR3 is built from 16 residues. Germline trimming cut 0 bases from V and 4 bases from J; bases unmatched to any gene: 5.

This clone was picked up a small number of times. This chain uses TRBV29-1 with TRBJ1-5; 7 positions agree with TRBD1. V shed 6 bases and J 4 bases; nucleotides not matched to a gene: 12. Germline V gene data show CDR1 as SQVTM and CDR2 as ANQGSEA. CDR3 length: 15 amino acids. CDR3 residues: CSVSTGWLGNQPQHF. As DNA, the CDR3 is TGCAGCGTATCGACAGGGTGGCTCGGGAATCAGCCCCAGCATTTT.

The chain links TRBV5-1 to TRBJ2-4; 8 nucleotides match TRBD2. Trimming cost V 5 bases and J 8 bases; bases outside gene matches: 9. Germline loops: CDR1 SGHRS, CDR2 YFSETQ. The CDR3 has 14 amino acids. The CDR3 DNA reads TGCGCCAGCAGGGAGAGCGGGAGCCACGACATTCAGTACTTC. Translation gives CASRESGSHDIQYF.

The gene calls are TRBV19 and TRBJ2-1; 13 positions agree with TRBD2. This CDR3 contains 15 residues. Germline assignment: CDR1 LNHDA and CDR2 SQIVND (reference sequence). With V trimmed by 4 bases and J by 9 bases, 6 bases remained unmatched. The CDR3 nucleotides read TGTGCCAGTAGTAAATGGACTAGCGGGAGCCCTGAGCAGTTCTTC. It encodes CASSKWTSGSPEQFF.

CDR3 residues: CASSWTGINSPLHF. CDR3 nucleotides: TGTGCCAGCAGTTGGACAGGGATTAATTCACCCCTCCACTTT. This chain joins TRBV21-1 and TRBJ1-6; the table's D call of TRBD1 was not tested on the DNA. TRBV21-1 is classified as a pseudogene. The CDR3 covers 14 residues.

The chain combines TRBV7-9 with TRBJ2-6, with 8 bases lining up with TRBD1. This CDR3 has 17 residues. CDR1 is SEHNR and CDR2 is FQNEAQ in the germline V gene (reference sequence). J gave up 1 base and V 5 bases, and 7 bases lay outside the gene matches. The CDR3 sequence is CASSDGTGGSGANVLTF. The CDR3 nucleotides are TGTGCCAGCAGCGATGGGACAGGCGGATCTGGGGCCAACGTCCTGACTTTC.

This chain uses TRBV15 with TRBJ2-3; a weak D match, TRBD2 (5 bases). Germline assignment: CDR1 LNHNV and CDR2 YYDKDF (reference sequence). CDR3 length: 16 amino acids. V lost 0 bases, J lost 3 bases, and 13 bases lay in between. The CDR3 is CATSREEVRQTDTQYF. The CDR3 bases are TGTGCCACCAGCAGAGAGGAGGTCAGGCAGACAGATACGCAGTATTTT.

This chain connects TRBV10-1 to TRBJ2-7; D may be TRBD1 (5 bases). Germline assignment: CDR1 WNHNN and CDR2 SYGVQD (reference sequence). The V gene lost 7 bases and the J gene lost 5 bases, with 18 bases spanning the gap. The CDR3 consists of 14 residues. The CDR3 DNA follows: TGCGCCAGCAAGGGTCCCAGGGCTGTCGACGAGCAGTACTTC. It is translated as CASKGPRAVDEQYF.

This chain connects TRBV7-2 to TRBJ2-7; D remains ambiguous. The CDR3 consists of 15 residues. CDR1 and CDR2 (germline): SGHTA, FQGNSA. Trimming left V 1 base short and J 3 bases short, with 13 bases between. CDR3 residues: CASSLGGLSIYEQYF. CDR3 in DNA: TGTGCCAGCAGCTTAGGTGGCTTGTCAATCTACGAGCAGTACTTC.

The rearrangement joins TRBV7-8 to TRBJ1-2, with D uncertain. Trimming shortened V by 2 bases and J by 4 bases, and 11 bases separated the two germline ends. CDR1 and CDR2 from the germline V gene are SGHVS and FQNEAQ. The CDR3 contains 14 residues. The CDR3 loop is CASSLPGGSYGYTF. The CDR3 DNA sequence: TGTGCCAGCAGCTTACCGGGAGGTTCCTATGGCTACACCTTC.